This TCR beta chain was found in a study of CD4 T cells in relation to SARS-CoV-2 and coronaviruses. The overall study: TCR beta CDR3s were sequenced after approximately 9-day antigen culture of PBMCs.

V lost 6 bases and J lost 1, with 9 bases in between. This CDR3 contains 13 residues. The germline gives CDR1 KGHSH, CDR2 LQKENI. The unexposed donors gave CD4+ T cells in about 2011-2018, prior to COVID-19. CD4+ T cells were isolated from the cells after around 11 days of culture. Testing used SARS-CoV-2 S/N and four cold-coronavirus spikes on unexposed-donor CD4+ T cells, cells permitting. Each well had approximately 2.2 million PBMCs in around 4.9% human AB serum with IL-2. Fresh IL-2 medium replaced half the medium on days 3 and 7. Produced via immunoSEQ multiplex PCR; TCRdb's table is partial and in-frame only. The sample lists just over 25,000 clones; 75% were seen once. Comment on this clone: Its specificity is unknown.

The J gene is TRBJ1-1, the V gene TRBV18; no clear D. Material: CD4+ T cells from PBMCs, cultured in vitro. This sequence was found in a human donor in good health. The CDR3 region has the DNA TGTGCCAGCTCCGGCAGATCGAACACTGAAGCTTTCTTT. This translates into CASSGRSNTEAFF. The whole variable domain, filled in from reference TRBV18 and TRBJ1-1, reads NAGVMQNPRHLVRRRGQEARLRCSPMKGHSHVYWYRQLPEEGLKFMVYLQKENIIDESGMPKERFSAEFPKEGPSILRIQQVVRGDSAAYFCASSGRSNTEAFFGQGTRLTVV.